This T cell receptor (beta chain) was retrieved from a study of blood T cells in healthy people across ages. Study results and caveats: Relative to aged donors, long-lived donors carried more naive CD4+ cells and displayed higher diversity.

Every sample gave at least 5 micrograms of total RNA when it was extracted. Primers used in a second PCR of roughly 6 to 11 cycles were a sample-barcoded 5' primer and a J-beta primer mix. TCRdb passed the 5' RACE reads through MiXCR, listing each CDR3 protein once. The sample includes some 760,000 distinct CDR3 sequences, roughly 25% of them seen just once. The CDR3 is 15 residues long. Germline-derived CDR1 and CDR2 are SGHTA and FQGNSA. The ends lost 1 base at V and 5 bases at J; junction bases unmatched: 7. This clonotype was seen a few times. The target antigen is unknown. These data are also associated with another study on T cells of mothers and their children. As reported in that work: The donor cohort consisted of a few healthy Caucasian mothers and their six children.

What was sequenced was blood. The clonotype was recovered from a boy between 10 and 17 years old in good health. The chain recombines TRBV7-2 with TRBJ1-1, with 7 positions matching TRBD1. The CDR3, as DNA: TGTGCCAGCAGCTTAGTATCAGGGGGGGGGACTGAAGCTTTCTTT. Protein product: CASSLVSGGGTEAFF. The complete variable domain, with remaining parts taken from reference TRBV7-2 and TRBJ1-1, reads GAGVSQSPSNKVTEKGKDVELRCDPISGHTALYWYRQSLGQGLEFLIYFQGNSAPDKSGLPSDRFSAERTGGSVSTLTIQRTQQEDSAVYLCASSLVSGGGTEAFFGQGTRLTVV.